The clone carrying this T cell receptor (beta chain) was seen at least ten times. The antigen is undetermined. TCRdb reprocessed the reads with MiXCR, giving one entry per CDR3 protein. The top ten hold 20% to 30% of the sample, which has 500,000 or so distinct CDR3 sequences, approximately 17% seen once. This CDR3 spans 13 amino acids. CDR1 MGHRA and CDR2 YSYEKL come from the germline V gene. V was pared by 1 base and J by 4 bases, with 4 bases between. The data were taken from a study of T cell repertoires in cytomegalovirus infection. On the study more broadly: Through public TCR beta signatures, both CMV infection and matching HLA type were indicated.

Study-level findings and limits: Dominating the ex vivo response were TCR beta clonotypes that were CMV-specific and HLA-C-restricted.

The J gene is TRBJ2-2, the V gene TRBV4-1; D gene uncertain. The receptor comes from a human donor in good health (CMV status not recorded). Some clones in this sample may be carry-over from other donors' samples. Sequencing was performed on CD8+ T cells from PBMCs. This CDR3 reads CASSQGTTGELFF. CDR3 coding DNA: TGCGCCAGCAGCCAAGGGACCACCGGGGAGCTGTTTTTT.